A selection of T cell receptor beta chains follows, all from one sample in a study of intratumoral heterogeneity in liver cancer. Profiled with immunoSEQ multiplex PCR; TCRdb holds only in-frame clones, not every one. Among approximately 6,700 clones, about three fifths were seen once, and the ten largest hold around 14%. This specimen consisted of tumor tissue, obtained before any cancer treatment. Receptor source: a man in his 70s with hepatocellular carcinoma. Each CDR3 is given with its conserved first and last residue. The order of the fields is V gene, J gene, D gene, clone size, CDR3 DNA, CDR3 protein. The D gene is left open where the match is weak. Not all rows give a size; the values are once, few, many and, for expanded clones, a class.

TRBV29-1,TRBJ1-2,.,.,TGCAGCGTTGAATCAAACTATGGCTACACCTTC,CSVESNYGYTF
TRBV4-2,TRBJ1-5,.,hyperexpanded,TGTGCCAGCAGGATTGACAGGCATAGCAATCAGCCCCAGCATTTT,CASRIDRHSNQPQHF
TRBV7-2,TRBJ1-3,.,hyperexpanded,TGTGCCAGCAGCCGTCGCGGAGGGAGCAGCTCTGGAAACACCATATATTTT,CASSRRGGSSSGNTIYF
TRBV4-1,TRBJ1-5,.,once,TGCGCCAGCAGCCGGGAGACAGGCAGCAAACAGCCCCAGCATTTT,CASSRETGSKQPQHF
TRBV6-5,TRBJ2-7,.,.,TGTGCCAGCAGACCAGGGACACGTTTTTTTAGCGAGCAGTACTTC,CASRPGTRFFSEQYF
TRBV5-1,TRBJ1-2,TRBD1,.,TGCGCCAGCAGCTTGGAACAGGGGGCCTATGGCTACACCTTC,CASSLEQGAYGYTF
TRBV7-9,TRBJ2-1,.,medium-sized,TGTGCCAGCAGCCCCGGGACAATCAATGAGCAGTTCTTC,CASSPGTINEQFF
TRBV6-4,TRBJ2-2,.,once,TGTGCCAGCAGTGCACTAGCCTCGAACACCGGGGAGCTGTTTTTT,CASSALASNTGELFF
TRBV11-2,TRBJ2-3,TRBD2,.,TGTGCCAGCAGCTTAGCCGGGACTAGCGGGGGCACAGATACGCAGTATTTT,CASSLAGTSGGTDTQYF
TRBV7-8,TRBJ1-2,.,.,TGTGCCAGCAGCCCCACCGGGGGGTGGCAGCGTTTACCTTTTAACTATGGCTACACCTTC,CASSPTGGWQRLPFNYGYTF
TRBV7-9,TRBJ1-4,.,.,TGTGCCAGCAGCGTTAGTACGGGTGGGACTGGCAATGAAAAACTGTTTTTT,CASSVSTGGTGNEKLFF
TRBV28,TRBJ1-4,.,.,TGTGCCAGCAGTTTCTCAACTAATGAAAAACTGTTTTTT,CASSFSTNEKLFF
TRBV7-3,TRBJ2-3,.,.,TGTGCCAGCAGCCAAGAATCGTGGGATACGCAGTATTTT,CASSQESWDTQYF
TRBV4-2,TRBJ2-4,TRBD2,few,TGTGCCAGCAGCCAAGCCCCAGCGGGGGGGCCCAAAAACATTCAGTACTTC,CASSQAPAGGPKNIQYF
TRBV5-1,TRBJ2-7,TRBD1,few,TGCGCCAGCCGGACCGGGACAGGGGGATTTGAGCAGTACTTC,CASRTGTGGFEQYF
TRBV29-1,TRBJ2-1,TRBD1,.,TGCAGCGTTCTAGGACAGGGATCCTACAATGAGCAGTTCTTC,CSVLGQGSYNEQFF
TRBV7-3,TRBJ1-1,.,.,TGTGCCAGCAGCTTAACACCGACGGGAGGGACTGAAGCTTTCTTT,CASSLTPTGGTEAFF
TRBV5-1,TRBJ1-1,TRBD1,.,TGCGCCAGCAGTCGACAGGGTGGGAACACTGAAGCTTTCTTT,CASSRQGGNTEAFF
TRBV25-1,TRBJ2-1,.,few,TGTGCCAGCAGTGAATTTGTTCTTTACAATGAGCAGTTCTTC,CASSEFVLYNEQFF
TRBV9,TRBJ1-2,.,few,TGTGCCAGCAGCGCTCCCCCACGGGGACCGAGCTATGGCTACACCTTC,CASSAPPRGPSYGYTF
TRBV12-3/TRBV12-4,TRBJ1-5,.,medium-sized,TGTGCCAGCACTGACAGGAGCAATCAGCCCCAGCATTTT,CASTDRSNQPQHF
TRBV27,TRBJ2-1,TRBD2,few,TGTGCCAGCAGTTCTAGCGGGAGGGGTGAGCAGTTCTTC,CASSSSGRGEQFF
TRBV4-1,TRBJ1-2,.,.,TGCGCCAGCAGCCAAGCTGGCAGCCAGTACCTTAACTATGGCTACACCTTC,CASSQAGSQYLNYGYTF
TRBV3-1/TRBV3-2,TRBJ2-2,.,.,TGTGCCAGCAGCCAAGTAGCAACCGGGGAGCTGTTTTTT,CASSQVATGELFF
TRBV29-1,TRBJ1-2,.,.,TGCAGCGTTGAGGATGAGGGTTTCGGAAACTATGGCTACACCTTC,CSVEDEGFGNYGYTF
TRBV4-2,TRBJ2-5,.,.,TGTGCCAGCAGCCAAGGACAGGCCGAGACCCAGTACTTC,CASSQGQAETQYF
TRBV30,TRBJ1-5,.,few,TGTGCCTGGAGTGTAGATAGCAATCAGCCCCAGCATTTT,CAWSVDSNQPQHF
TRBV12-3/TRBV12-4,TRBJ1-5,.,few,TGTGCCAGCACGGGCAGGAACAATCAGCCCCAGCATTTT,CASTGRNNQPQHF
TRBV7-6,TRBJ1-2,TRBD1,.,TGTGCCAGCAGCACCCCCGGGACAGGGTACTATCGCTACACCTTC,CASSTPGTGYYRYTF
TRBV5-1,TRBJ2-3,.,.,TGCGCCAGCAGCCCCGATGGGAACAGCCGCACAGATACGCAGTATTTT,CASSPDGNSRTDTQYF
TRBV4-1,TRBJ2-3,.,few,TGCGCCAGCAGCCAAGCGCAAAGACTGGCAGATACGCAGTATTTT,CASSQAQRLADTQYF
TRBV28,TRBJ2-2,.,.,TGTGCCAGCAGTCCCCCTCAAAACACCGGGGAGCTGTTTTTT,CASSPPQNTGELFF
TRBV14,TRBJ1-2,.,large,TGTGCCAGCAGCCTATTCGCACACAACTATGGCTACACCTTC,CASSLFAHNYGYTF
TRBV7-9,TRBJ1-2,.,.,TGTGCCAGCAGCTTAGAGTCGCGGGGGGCTTCTGGCTACACCTTC,CASSLESRGASGYTF
TRBV10-3,TRBJ1-2,TRBD1,.,TGTGCCATCAGTAGCTTATGGGACAGGGGAACTGACTATGGCTACACCTTC,CAISSLWDRGTDYGYTF
TRBV6-2/TRBV6-3,TRBJ2-1,.,.,TGTGCCAGCAGTTACGGTGTAAAGGCGTCGGGTTACAATGAGCAGTTCTTC,CASSYGVKASGYNEQFF
TRBV5-4,TRBJ1-3,.,.,TGTGCCAGCAGCCCGGGGGGGGGCTATTCTGGAAACACCATATATTTT,CASSPGGGYSGNTIYF
TRBV5-6,TRBJ1-1,.,.,TGTGCCAGCAGCCCCAGGCAGGGTGAAGCTTTCTTT,CASSPRQGEAFF
TRBV6-1,TRBJ2-7,.,.,TGTGCCACCCTAAACGTAGGACATTCGTACTTC,CATLNVGHSYF
TRBV7-3,TRBJ1-1,.,.,TGTGCCTCCCAAGCCGGGACGAACACTGAAGCTTTCTTT,CASQAGTNTEAFF
TRBV5-4,TRBJ2-6,.,medium-sized,TGTGCCAGCAGCTCCCACAGAAACTCTGGGGCCAACGTCCTGACTTTC,CASSSHRNSGANVLTF
TRBV5-4,TRBJ1-2,TRBD1,few,TGTGCCAGCAGCGTGGGGGCAGGGGGAATCTACGGCTACACCTTC,CASSVGAGGIYGYTF
TRBV7-9,TRBJ2-6,TRBD2,.,TGTGCCAGCAGCTTAGCGCTGCGGGGGTCTGGGGCCAACGTCCTGACTTTC,CASSLALRGSGANVLTF
TRBV9,TRBJ2-3,.,.,TGTGCCAGCAGCGTCGGCTTCGGACTCAAGTATACGCAGTATTTT,CASSVGFGLKYTQYF
TRBV19,TRBJ1-2,.,.,TGTGCCAGTAGTCGGGACAACTACTATGGCTACACCTTC,CASSRDNYYGYTF
TRBV11-2,TRBJ1-1,.,.,TGTGCCAGCAGCTTACGGGTGGTGAACACTGAAGCTTTCTTT,CASSLRVVNTEAFF
TRBV15,TRBJ1-4,.,.,TGTGCCACCAGCAGACAGGGAGAAGAAAAACTGTTTTTT,CATSRQGEEKLFF
TRBV19,TRBJ1-6,.,once,TGTGCCAGTAGTATCGGGTTTTGTAAACCCCTCCACTTT,CASSIGFCKPLHF
TRBV27,TRBJ1-1,.,.,TGTGCCAGCAGTATCGGGCCCGGTTGGAACACTGAAGCTTTCTTT,CASSIGPGWNTEAFF
TRBV9,TRBJ2-2,.,.,TGTGCCAGCAGCGCGGACGGGGGCCGGACCGGGGAGCTGTTTTTT,CASSADGGRTGELFF
TRBV14,TRBJ1-6,TRBD1,.,TGTGCCAGCAGCCGAGGACAGGGAAGGTCTGGGGGTAATTCACCCCTCCACTTT,CASSRGQGRSGGNSPLHF
TRBV7-9,TRBJ1-6,TRBD1,.,TGTGCCAGCAGCCAGCATGAGGCGCAGGGGGCAAGATCACCCCTCCACTTT,CASSQHEAQGARSPLHF
TRBV29-1,TRBJ2-5,TRBD2,.,TGCAGCGGTGGGACTAGCGGGGCCCAAGAGACCCAGTACTTC,CSGGTSGAQETQYF
TRBV3-1/TRBV3-2,TRBJ1-2,TRBD1,.,TGTGCCAGCAGCCAAGAGCCCATCCCCACAGGGGGCCTCTATGGCTACACCTTC,CASSQEPIPTGGLYGYTF
TRBV5-4,TRBJ1-2,TRBD1,.,TGTGCCAGCAGCTGGGGACAGGAAGTCGGCTATGGCTACACCTTC,CASSWGQEVGYGYTF
TRBV5-1,TRBJ1-1,.,.,TGCGCCAGCACCACGGGGCGCCTGAACACTGAAGCTTTCTTT,CASTTGRLNTEAFF